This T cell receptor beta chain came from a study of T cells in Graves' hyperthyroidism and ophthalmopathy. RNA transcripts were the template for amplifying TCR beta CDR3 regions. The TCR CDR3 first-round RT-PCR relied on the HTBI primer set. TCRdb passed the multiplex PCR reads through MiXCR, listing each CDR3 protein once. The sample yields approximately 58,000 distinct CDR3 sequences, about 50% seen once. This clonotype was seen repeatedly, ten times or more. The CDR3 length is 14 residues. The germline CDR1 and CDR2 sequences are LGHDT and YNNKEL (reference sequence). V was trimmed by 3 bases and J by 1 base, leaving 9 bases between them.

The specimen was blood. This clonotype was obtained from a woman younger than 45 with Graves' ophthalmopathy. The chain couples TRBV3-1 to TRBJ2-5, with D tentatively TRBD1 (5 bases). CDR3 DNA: TGTGCCAGCAGCCAGAGACAGACCCAAGAGACCCAGTACTTC. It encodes CASSQRQTQETQYF.